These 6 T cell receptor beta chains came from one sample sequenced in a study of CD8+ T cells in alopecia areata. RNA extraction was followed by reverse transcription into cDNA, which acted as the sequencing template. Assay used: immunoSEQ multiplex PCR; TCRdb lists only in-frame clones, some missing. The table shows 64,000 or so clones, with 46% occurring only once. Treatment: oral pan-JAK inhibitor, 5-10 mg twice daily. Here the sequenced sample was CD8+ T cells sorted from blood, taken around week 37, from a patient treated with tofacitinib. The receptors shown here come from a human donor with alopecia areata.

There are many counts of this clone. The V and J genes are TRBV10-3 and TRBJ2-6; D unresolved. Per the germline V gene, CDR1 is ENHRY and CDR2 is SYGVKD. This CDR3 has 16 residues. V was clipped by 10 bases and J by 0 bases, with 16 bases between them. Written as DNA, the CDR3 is TGTGCCACTCACGATACAGAGATCTCTGGGGCCAACGTCCTGACTTTC. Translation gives CATHDTEISGANVLTF.

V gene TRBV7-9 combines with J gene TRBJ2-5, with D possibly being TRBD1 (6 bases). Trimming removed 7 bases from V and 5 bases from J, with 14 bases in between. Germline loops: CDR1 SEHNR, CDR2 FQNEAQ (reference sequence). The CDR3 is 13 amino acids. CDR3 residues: CASTPRGKETQYF. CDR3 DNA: TGTGCCAGCACCCCTAGGGGGAAGGAGACCCAGTACTTC.

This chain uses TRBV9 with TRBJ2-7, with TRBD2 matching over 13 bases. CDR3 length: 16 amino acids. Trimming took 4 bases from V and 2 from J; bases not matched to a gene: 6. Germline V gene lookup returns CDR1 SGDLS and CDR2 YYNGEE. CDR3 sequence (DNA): TGTGCCAGCAGCCATGGGACTAGCGGGACTCCCTACGAGCAGTACTTC. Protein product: CASSHGTSGTPYEQYF.

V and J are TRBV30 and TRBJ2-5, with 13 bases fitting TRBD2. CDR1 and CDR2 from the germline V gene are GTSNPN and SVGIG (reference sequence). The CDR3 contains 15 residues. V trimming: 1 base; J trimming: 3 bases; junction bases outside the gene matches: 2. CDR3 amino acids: CAWSDGTSGEETQYF. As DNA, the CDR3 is TGTGCCTGGAGTGACGGGACTAGCGGGGAAGAGACCCAGTACTTC.

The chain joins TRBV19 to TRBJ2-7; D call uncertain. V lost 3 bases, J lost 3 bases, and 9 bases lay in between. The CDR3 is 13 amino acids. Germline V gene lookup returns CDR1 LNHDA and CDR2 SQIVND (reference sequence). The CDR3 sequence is CASSMPPLYEQYF. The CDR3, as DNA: TGTGCCAGTAGTATGCCTCCCCTCTACGAGCAGTACTTC. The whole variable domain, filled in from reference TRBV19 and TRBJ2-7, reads DGGITQSPKYLFRKEGQNVTLSCEQNLNHDAMYWYRQDPGQGLRLIYYSQIVNDFQKGDIAEGYSVSREKKESFPLTVTSAQKNPTAFYLCASSMPPLYEQYFGPGTRLTVT.

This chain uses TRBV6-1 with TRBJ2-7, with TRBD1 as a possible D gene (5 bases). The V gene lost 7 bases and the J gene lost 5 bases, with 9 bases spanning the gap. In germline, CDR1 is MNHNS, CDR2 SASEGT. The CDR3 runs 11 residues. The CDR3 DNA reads TGTGCCAGCACGTCAGGGAACGAGCAGTACTTC. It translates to CASTSGNEQYF.